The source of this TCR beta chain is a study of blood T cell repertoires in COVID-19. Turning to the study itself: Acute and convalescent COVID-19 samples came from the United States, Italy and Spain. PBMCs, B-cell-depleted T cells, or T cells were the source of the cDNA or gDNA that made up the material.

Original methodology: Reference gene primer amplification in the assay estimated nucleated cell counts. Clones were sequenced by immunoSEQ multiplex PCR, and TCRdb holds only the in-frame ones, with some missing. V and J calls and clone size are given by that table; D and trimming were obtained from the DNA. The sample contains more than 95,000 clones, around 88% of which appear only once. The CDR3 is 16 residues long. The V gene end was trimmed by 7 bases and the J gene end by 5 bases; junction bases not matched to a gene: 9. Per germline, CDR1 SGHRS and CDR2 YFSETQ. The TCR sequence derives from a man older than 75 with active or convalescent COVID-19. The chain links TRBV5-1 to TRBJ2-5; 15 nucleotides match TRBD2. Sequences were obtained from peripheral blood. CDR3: CASRGTSGGPGETQYF. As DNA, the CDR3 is TGCGCCAGCCGAGGGACTAGCGGGGGGCCGGGTGAGACCCAGTACTTC.